Following are 14 T cell receptor beta chains from one sample sequenced in a study of cytomegalovirus exposure and HLA in healthy donors. The primer mix had 60 Vbeta and 13 Jbeta primers. Produced via immunoSEQ multiplex PCR; TCRdb's table is partial and in-frame only. Altogether 95,000 to 150,000 clones are present, about 81% being singletons, with the ten largest covering 9% to 9.5%. The sequenced sample consisted of PBMCs. The receptors shown here come from a woman aged 45-59 years in good health and CMV-seropositive.

This sequence joins TRBV13 and TRBJ1-1, with D unresolved. V lost 3 bases, J lost 12 bases, and 14 bases lay in between. Germline CDR1 and CDR2: PRHDT and FYEKMQ (reference sequence). There are 12 residues in the CDR3. CDR3 sequence: CASSLLGSRTFF. The DNA of the CDR3 is TGTGCCAGCAGCTTGTTGGGGAGCAGAACTTTCTTT.

This clone has just a few counts. The gene calls are TRBV6-5 and TRBJ2-1, with a weak D call TRBD2 (5 bases). The CDR3 totals 14 residues. V was clipped by 6 bases and J by 5 bases, with 14 bases between them. In germline, CDR1 is MNHEY, CDR2 SVGAGI. The CDR3 region has the DNA TGTGCCAGCAGCCGAGGACTGGCCGACAATGAGCAGTTCTTC. This codes for CASSRGLADNEQFF.

This clone occurred once. The same CDR3 is also encoded by other DNA sequences in this sample. V gene TRBV29-1 combines with J gene TRBJ2-5; TRBD2 aligns across 8 bases. The trim removed 5 bases at V and 3 bases at J, leaving 5 bases unmatched. Germline V gives CDR1 SQVTM, CDR2 ANQGSEA. The CDR3 extends over 13 amino acids. CDR3 sequence: CSVLAGGKETQYF. For the CDR3, the DNA is TGCAGCGTTCTCGCGGGGGGAAAAGAGACCCAGTACTTC.

Comments on this clone: At one end the junction does not follow the germline gene, possibly because of a read error. The chain recombines TRBV7-7 with TRBJ2-3, with D maybe TRBD2 (6 bases). Germline values: CDR1 SSHAT, CDR2 FNYEAQ (reference sequence). This CDR3 is 13 amino acids long. The CDR3 sequence is CASSLDGSDTQYF. DNA of the CDR3: TGTGCTAGCAGCTTAGACGGGAGTGATACGCAGTATTTT.

The J gene is TRBJ2-5, the V gene TRBV7-6; 7 bases map to TRBD2. The CDR3 is 14 residues long. Unmatched junction bases numbered 10, after V lost 7 bases and J lost 5 bases. Germline V gives CDR1 SGHVS, CDR2 FNYEAQ. The CDR3 DNA reads TGTGCCAGCACCCTACTGGGGGGGTGGGAGACCCAGTACTTC. It codes for CASTLLGGWETQYF. The entire variable domain, with the rest obtained from reference TRBV7-6 and TRBJ2-5, is as follows: GAGVSQSPRYKVTKRGQDVALRCDPISGHVSLYWYRQALGQGPEFLTYFNYEAQQDKSGLPNDRFSAERPEGSISTLTIQRTEQRDSAMYRCASTLLGGWETQYFGPGTRLLVL.

This clone showed up just a few times. The J gene is TRBJ2-3, the V gene TRBV25-1, with TRBD1 matching 8 bases. Trimming cost V 1 base and J 1 base; bases outside gene matches: 4. The CDR3 sequence is 16 residues long. The germline V gene has CDR1 MGHDK and CDR2 SYGVNS. Here the CDR3 reads CASSESATGGTDTQYF. Here the CDR3 DNA reads TGTGCCAGCAGTGAATCGGCGACAGGGGGCACAGATACGCAGTATTTT.

The chain is built from TRBV7-2 and TRBJ2-7, with 8 bases that match TRBD2. CDR1 and CDR2 from the germline V gene are SGHTA and FQGNSA. J lost 6 bases, V lost 3 bases, and 7 bases had no gene match. This CDR3 region has 14 residues. CDR3 residues: CASSLAGTSAEQYF. In DNA, the CDR3 is TGTGCCAGCAGCTTGGCCGGGACTAGTGCCGAGCAGTACTTC.

V is TRBV4-1 and J is TRBJ2-7; 14 bases line up with TRBD2. The CDR3 runs 15 residues. J was trimmed by 7 bases and V by 5 bases; bases with no gene match: 7. Germline V gives CDR1 MGHRA, CDR2 YSYEKL. The CDR3 is CASSYRLAGGQEQYF. In nucleotides, the CDR3 is TGCGCCAGCAGCTACCGACTAGCGGGAGGGCAAGAGCAGTACTTC.

The rearrangement uses TRBV7-2 and TRBJ1-2; TRBD1 might be the D (6 bases). V gave up 4 bases and J gave up 4 bases, with 16 bases separating them. Germline-derived CDR1 and CDR2 are SGHTA and FQGNSA. The CDR3 covers 15 residues. For the CDR3, the DNA is TGTGCCAGCAGCTCGGCCTTACAGGGTCTCTATGGCTACACCTTC. Amino acids: CASSSALQGLYGYTF.

This rearrangement joins TRBV4-3 to TRBJ2-7; 7 nucleotides match TRBD2. The CDR3 totals 16 residues. V shed 0 bases and J 3 bases; nucleotides not matched to a gene: 8. Per germline, CDR1 LGHNA and CDR2 YSLEER. CDR3 DNA: TGCGCCAGCAGCCAAGATTCGGGGGAGGGTAACTACGAGCAGTACTTC. This codes for CASSQDSGEGNYEQYF.

The rearrangement uses TRBV13 and TRBJ2-7; D perhaps matches TRBD2 (6 bases). The CDR3 sequence is 15 residues long. V shed 4 bases and J shed 7 bases, with 20 bases lying between them. Germline V gene lookup returns CDR1 PRHDT and CDR2 FYEKMQ (reference sequence). The DNA of the CDR3 is TGTGCCAGCAGCTACAGACGCGGGGAGGCGGGTGAGCAGTACTTC. Its protein product is CASSYRRGEAGEQYF.

With respect to this clone: Sequence at one end of the junction differs from germline and may be a read error. The chain combines TRBV9 with TRBJ2-7, with 8 positions matching TRBD2. This CDR3 comprises 14 residues. Per germline, CDR1 SGDLS and CDR2 YYNGEE. The CDR3 DNA reads TGTGCCAGCAGCGGAGCGGGGGCCGTCTACGAGCAGTGCTTC. Its translation: CASSGAGAVYEQCF. The full variable domain, its missing parts supplied by reference TRBV9 and TRBJ2-7, is DSGVTQTPKHLITATGQRVTLRCSPRSGDLSVYWYQQSLDQGLQFLIQYYNGEERAKGNILERFSAQQFPDLHSELNLSSLELGDSALYFCASSGAGAVYEQCFGPGTRLTVT.

The genes are TRBV2 and TRBJ1-5, with TRBD1 as a possible D gene (6 bases). CDR3 size: 13 residues. CDR1 SNHLY and CDR2 FYNNEI come from the germline V gene. Deletions cut 8 bases from V and 0 bases from J, with 8 bases between. As DNA, the CDR3 is TGTGCCAGCCGACAGGATAGCAATCAGCCCCAGCATTTT. Protein product: CASRQDSNQPQHF. The full variable domain, rest sourced from reference TRBV2 and TRBJ1-5, is EPEVTQTPSHQVTQMGQEVILRCVPISNHLYFYWYRQILGQKVEFLVSFYNNEISEKSEIFDDQFSVERPDGSNFTLKIRSTKLEDSAMYFCASRQDSNQPQHFGDGTRLSIL.

The V gene is TRBV19, the J gene TRBJ2-7; TRBD1 matches 8 bases. After removal of 4 bases from V and 3 bases from J, the junction contained 8 bases not matched to a gene. The CDR3 loop spans 15 amino acids. Germline CDR1 is LNHDA and CDR2 is SQIVND (reference sequence). CDR3 in DNA: TGTGCCAGTAGTAGGTTTACGGGACAGGTCTACGAGCAGTACTTC. Its protein is CASSRFTGQVYEQYF. The full variable domain, rest sourced from reference TRBV19 and TRBJ2-7, is DGGITQSPKYLFRKEGQNVTLSCEQNLNHDAMYWYRQDPGQGLRLIYYSQIVNDFQKGDIAEGYSVSREKKESFPLTVTSAQKNPTAFYLCASSRFTGQVYEQYFGPGTRLTVT.